A single sample gave rise to the 30 T cell receptor beta chains below, sequenced in a study of OX40 agonist ivuxolimab in advanced cancers. The protocol was immunoSEQ multiplex PCR, while the TCRdb copy is restricted to in-frame clones and leaves out a portion. The sample carries about 60,000 clones, around 86% recorded once. The sample in question was CD4+ or CD8+ T cells sorted from blood, obtained in a trial of the OX40 agonist ivuxolimab. The receptors derive from an adult with an advanced solid tumor such as melanoma, head and neck, liver or kidney cancer.

Written as DNA, the CDR3 is TGTGCCAGCATCCCTAAGGGAACGGGGGCGGGCAATCAGCCCCAGCATTTT. This translates into CASIPKGTGAGNQPQHF. The chain links TRBV21-1 to TRBJ1-5. TRBV21-1 is shown as a pseudogene. CDR3 size: 17 residues.

The genes are TRBV5-1 and TRBJ2-2; TRBD1 agrees at 7 bases. Per germline, CDR1 SGHRS and CDR2 YFSETQ. This CDR3 contains 14 residues. V was clipped by 5 bases and J by 0 bases; unmatched bases: 1. CDR3 amino acids: CASRQGTNTGELFF. The CDR3 DNA reads as TGCGCCAGCAGACAGGGGACGAACACCGGGGAGCTGTTTTTT.

The chain joins TRBV18 to TRBJ1-2, with D perhaps TRBD1 (6 bases). The CDR3 spans 15 residues. V lost 3 bases and J lost 4, with 15 bases in between. The germline CDR1 and CDR2 sequences are KGHSH and LQKENI. The CDR3 here is CASSPRSGDGYGYTF. CDR3 DNA: TGTGCCAGCTCACCCCGATCAGGGGACGGCTATGGCTACACCTTC.

The V gene is TRBV27, the J gene TRBJ1-1; D remains unclear. The CDR3 sequence is 13 residues long. The germline V gene encodes CDR1 MNHEY and CDR2 SMNVEV (reference sequence). Between the trimmed V and J ends, which lost 3 bases and 1 base, there was a span of 6 bases. The CDR3 region is CASSLNRNTEAFF. In DNA form, the CDR3 reads TGTGCCAGCAGTTTGAATCGGAACACTGAAGCTTTCTTT.

The CDR3 DNA reads TGTGCCAGCAGTCCGCCGGGGGGACTCCGGATTGCTGGAAACACCATATATTTT. It codes for CASSPPGGLRIAGNTIYF. This sequence joins TRBV28 and TRBJ1-3; maybe TRBD1 (5 bases). Trimming pared 5 bases from V and 2 bases from J, leaving 22 bases between. The CDR3 consists of 18 residues. Per germline, CDR1 MDHEN and CDR2 SYDVKM.

The chain is built from TRBV7-2 and TRBJ2-4, with no clear D. V lost 0 bases and J 2 bases, leaving 5 bases between the germline ends. Germline V gives CDR1 SGHTA, CDR2 FQGNSA. The CDR3 has 14 residues. Here the CDR3 reads CASSLAGTKNIQYF. CDR3 in DNA: TGTGCCAGCAGCTTAGCGGGAACCAAAAACATTCAGTACTTC.

This clone was seen more than once but under ten times. The chain couples TRBV27 to TRBJ2-5; 13 bases are a match to TRBD2. The CDR3 totals 15 residues. V shed 6 bases and J 4 bases; nucleotides not matched to a gene: 5. Germline CDR1 is MNHEY and CDR2 is SMNVEV (reference sequence). The CDR3 region is CASRRTSGRRETQYF. The CDR3 bases are TGTGCCAGCAGAAGGACTAGCGGGAGACGAGAGACCCAGTACTTC.

The J gene is TRBJ2-4, the V gene TRBV6-6, with no clear D. Germline CDR1 and CDR2: MNHNY and SVGAGI (reference sequence). There are 15 residues in the CDR3. With 5 bases removed from V and 3 bases from J, the gap between germline ends came to 14 bases. CDR3 sequence: CASSEELAGKNIQYF. Written as DNA, the CDR3 is TGTGCCAGCAGTGAGGAACTTGCTGGCAAAAACATTCAGTACTTC.

The chain links TRBV7-6 to TRBJ2-5; D is perhaps TRBD2 (5 bases). The germline CDR1 and CDR2 sequences are SGHVS and FNYEAQ. The V end lost 2 bases, the J end lost 1 base, and 8 bases lay between the germline ends. The CDR3 sequence is 14 residues long. The CDR3 DNA follows: TGTGCCAGCAGCTTAAGCGGCATCCAAGAGACCCAGTACTTC. It encodes CASSLSGIQETQYF.

This chain links TRBV2 with TRBJ1-2; no definite D call. The CDR3 extends over 14 amino acids. Germline V lookup: CDR1 SNHLY, CDR2 FYNNEI. V dropped 7 bases and J dropped 1 base, with 13 bases sitting between them. CDR3 coding DNA: TGTGCCAGCACCAGCAAATCTATTAACTATGGCTACACCTTC. Amino acid sequence: CASTSKSINYGYTF. Full variable domain (rest looked up from reference TRBV2 and TRBJ1-2): EPEVTQTPSHQVTQMGQEVILRCVPISNHLYFYWYRQILGQKVEFLVSFYNNEISEKSEIFDDQFSVERPDGSNFTLKIRSTKLEDSAMYFCASTSKSINYGYTFGSGTRLTVV.

This chain links TRBV5-1 with TRBJ2-6, with 12 bases aligning to TRBD1. J gave up 4 bases and V 3 bases, and 8 bases lay outside the gene matches. The CDR3 totals 18 residues. Germline lookup yields CDR1 SGHRS and CDR2 YFSETQ. DNA of the CDR3: TGCGCCAGCAGCTCCGTAGAGGGACAGGGGGCCGGGGCCAACGTCCTGACTTTC. Encoded protein: CASSSVEGQGAGANVLTF. Full variable domain (outside the CDR3, taken from reference TRBV5-1 and TRBJ2-6): KAGVTQTPRYLIKTRGQQVTLSCSPISGHRSVSWYQQTPGQGLQFLFEYFSETQRNKGNFPGRFSGRQFSNSRSEMNVSTLELGDSALYLCASSSVEGQGAGANVLTFGAGSRLTVL.

The chain is built from TRBV9 and TRBJ1-5, with 7 bases that match TRBD1. The V and J ends lost 0 bases and 3 bases, in that order; junction bases with no gene match: 6. The germline V gene has CDR1 SGDLS and CDR2 YYNGEE. There are 16 residues in the CDR3. CDR3 nucleotide sequence: TGTGCCAGCAGCGTAGGCGGGGGACAGAACAATCAGCCCCAGCATTTT. As protein: CASSVGGGQNNQPQHF.

The chain recombines TRBV28 with TRBJ1-2, with 7 bases fitting TRBD1. Germline V gives CDR1 MDHEN, CDR2 SYDVKM. The CDR3 runs 14 residues. The trim removed 6 bases at V and 3 bases at J, leaving 7 bases unmatched. This chain's CDR3 is CASRRQGVDYGYTF. The CDR3 coding sequence is TGTGCCAGCAGAAGACAGGGAGTAGACTATGGCTACACCTTC.

V usage is TRBV18 and J usage is TRBJ2-1; 10 bases agree with TRBD2. This CDR3 is built from 15 residues. Germline assignment: CDR1 KGHSH and CDR2 LQKENI. After removal of 6 bases from V and 9 bases from J, the junction contained 11 bases not matched to a gene. The CDR3 bases are TGTGCCAGCTCCCAAACTAGCGGGACGGGGGGTGAGCAGTTCTTC. Translation gives CASSQTSGTGGEQFF.

The V gene is TRBV30, the J gene TRBJ2-7; D unclear. Germline-derived CDR1 and CDR2 are GTSNPN and SVGIG (reference sequence). This CDR3 contains 11 residues. Trimming took off 4 bases at V and 3 bases at J, with 7 bases between the two ends. CDR3 nucleotides: TGTGCCTGGAACGACGGCTACGAGCAGTACTTC. Residues: CAWNDGYEQYF. The whole variable domain, remainder taken from reference TRBV30 and TRBJ2-7, is SQTIHQWPATLVQPVGSPLSLECTVEGTSNPNLYWYRQAAGRGLQLLFYSVGIGQISSEVPQNLSASRPQDRQFILSSKKLLLSDSGFYLCAWNDGYEQYFGPGTRLTVT.

The chain links TRBV18 to TRBJ2-2; TRBD2 agrees at 7 bases. The junction had 0 bases not matched to a gene; V was cut back by 0 bases and J by 5 bases. The CDR3 runs 14 residues. Germline CDR1 KGHSH, CDR2 LQKENI. The CDR3 reads CASSPPGGTGELFF. Written as DNA, the CDR3 is TGTGCCAGCTCACCACCCGGGGGGACCGGGGAGCTGTTTTTT.

V and J are TRBV5-4 and TRBJ1-1, with TRBD1 identical over 8 bases. The CDR3 covers 14 residues. Germline assignment: CDR1 SGHNT and CDR2 YYREEE (reference sequence). V trimming: 4 bases; J trimming: 4 bases; junction bases outside the gene matches: 6. Written as DNA, the CDR3 is TGTGCCAGCAGCGTTGGACAGGGAACCACTGAAGCTTTCTTT. Protein: CASSVGQGTTEAFF. Drawing the rest from reference TRBV5-4 and TRBJ1-1, the complete variable domain is ETGVTQSPTHLIKTRGQQVTLRCSSQSGHNTVSWYQQALGQGPQFIFQYYREEENGRGNFPPRFSGLQFPNYSSELNVNALELDDSALYLCASSVGQGTTEAFFGQGTRLTVV.

The chain couples TRBV5-1 to TRBJ2-1, with D hard to call. The germline CDR1 and CDR2 sequences are SGHRS and YFSETQ. The germline V and J ends were trimmed by 0 bases and 1 base, with 5 bases remaining between them. The CDR3 is 14 amino acids. The CDR3 spells CASSLVQSYNEQFF. The CDR3 DNA reads TGCGCCAGCAGCTTGGTACAGTCCTACAATGAGCAGTTCTTC.

The V gene is TRBV7-2, the J gene TRBJ2-5; TRBD2 matches at 11 bases. The J call is doubtful: the DNA matches TRBJ2-7 better. Germline values: CDR1 SGHTA, CDR2 FQGNSA. CDR3 size: 16 residues. This CDR3 reads CASSALSGRGTYEQYF. Written as DNA, the CDR3 is TGTGCCAGCAGCGCACTTAGCGGGAGGGGGACCTACGAGCAGTACTTC.

This chain's CDR3 is CASSIPGGNHEQFF. The CDR3 DNA follows: TGTGCCAGTAGTATACCCGGGGGCAATCATGAGCAGTTCTTC. The chain is built from TRBV19 and TRBJ2-1; D might be TRBD1 or TRBD2, each matching 6 bases. This CDR3 has 14 residues. Germline V gene data show CDR1 as LNHDA and CDR2 as SQIVND (reference sequence). The V end lost 2 bases, the J end lost 8 bases, and 13 bases lay between the germline ends.

V is TRBV7-2 and J is TRBJ2-7; possibly TRBD1 or TRBD2 for D (5 bases each). Germline CDR1 and CDR2: SGHTA and FQGNSA. V was clipped by 5 bases and J by 4 bases, with 21 bases between them. The CDR3 covers 16 residues. DNA for the CDR3: TGTGCCAGCAGCCCTTTAACCGGGGCAACCTATTACGAGCAGTACTTC. This sequence encodes CASSPLTGATYYEQYF.

DNA of the CDR3: TGTGCCAGCAGTTACCAAACAGGGTTTGAATACGAGCAGTACTTC. Translation: CASSYQTGFEYEQYF. The chain has TRBV5-4 and TRBJ2-7; possibly TRBD1 for D (6 bases). CDR1 and CDR2 from the germline V gene are SGHNT and YYREEE (reference sequence). Trimming left V 5 bases short and J 4 bases short, with 19 bases between. This CDR3 is 15 amino acids long.

This clone was seen only once. This sequence joins TRBV4-3 and TRBJ2-5; D call uncertain. The J call may be mistaken, given a closer DNA end match to TRBJ2-7. This CDR3 has 13 residues. The germline gives CDR1 LGHNA, CDR2 YSLEER. Here the CDR3 reads CASSQDIPYEQYF. The CDR3 nucleotides are TGCGCCAGCAGCCAAGATATCCCCTACGAGCAGTACTTC.

The gene calls are TRBV28 and TRBJ2-7; 7 bases match TRBD1. The germline V gene encodes CDR1 MDHEN and CDR2 SYDVKM. The CDR3 spans 14 residues. V lost 6 bases, J lost 0 bases, and 5 bases stayed unmatched. The CDR3 nucleotides are TGTGCCAGCAGGAGACAGGGAATCTCCTACGAGCAGTACTTC. Translated: CASRRQGISYEQYF. Together with reference TRBV28 and TRBJ2-7, the CDR3 gives the full variable domain: DVKVTQSSRYLVKRTGEKVFLECVQDMDHENMFWYRQDPGLGLRLIYFSYDVKMKEKGDIPEGYSVSREKKERFSLILESASTNQTSMYLCASRRQGISYEQYFGPGTRLTVT.

J is TRBJ2-3 and V is TRBV28; D possibly uses TRBD1 or TRBD2 (5 bases each). The germline CDR1 and CDR2 sequences are MDHEN and SYDVKM. V dropped 5 bases and J dropped 2 bases, with 11 bases sitting between them. The CDR3 consists of 14 residues. CDR3 sequence reads: CASSQGTFTDTQYF. The CDR3 DNA follows: TGTGCCAGCAGTCAAGGGACCTTCACAGATACGCAGTATTTT.

DNA of the CDR3: TGTGCCAGCAGTAAAAACCGGGACAGGGGGAGAGGCTACACCTTC. Encoded protein: CASSKNRDRGRGYTF. V and J are TRBV6-5 and TRBJ1-2; 11 nucleotides agree with TRBD1. With 5 bases clipped from V and 8 bases from J, the junction kept 10 bases outside the gene matches. The CDR3 consists of 15 residues. Germline loops: CDR1 MNHEY, CDR2 SVGAGI.

This chain connects TRBV7-9 to TRBJ2-1; TRBD2 matches 14 bases. J gave up 9 bases and V 1 base, and 8 bases lay outside the gene matches. The CDR3 has 17 amino acids. Germline loops: CDR1 SEHNR, CDR2 FQNEAQ (reference sequence). The CDR3, as DNA: TGTGCCAGCAGCTTAGGGTCCGGGACTAGCGGGAGAGGTGAGCAGTTCTTC. Amino acids: CASSLGSGTSGRGEQFF.

The chain recombines TRBV5-6 with TRBJ1-5; D gene unclear. The germline V gene encodes CDR1 SGHDT and CDR2 YYEEEE. V lost 2 bases and J lost 0, with 6 bases in between. CDR3 length equals 14 residues. The CDR3 sequence: CASSFSYSNQPQHF. The CDR3 DNA follows: TGTGCCAGCAGCTTCAGCTATAGCAATCAGCCCCAGCATTTT.

This chain joins TRBV18 and TRBJ2-1; TRBD1 aligns across 7 bases. Trimming at V came to 6 bases and at J to 7 bases, leaving 9 bases not matched to a gene. The germline gives CDR1 KGHSH, CDR2 LQKENI. The CDR3 is 14 residues long. This CDR3 is CASSPSGGKNEQFF. The CDR3 DNA follows: TGTGCCAGCTCTCCGTCAGGGGGAAAAAATGAGCAGTTCTTC.

V is TRBV6-5 and J is TRBJ1-1; TRBD1 might be the D (5 bases). Germline CDR1 is MNHEY and CDR2 is SVGAGI. This CDR3 region has 14 residues. Trimming stripped 6 bases from V and 9 bases from J, with 20 bases between. CDR3 sequence: CASRPLDRTPQAFF. In DNA, the CDR3 is TGTGCCAGCAGACCATTAGACAGAACTCCACAAGCTTTCTTT.